These 22 T cell receptor beta chains were sequenced from one sample in a study. Via MiXCR, TCRdb re-called the RT-PCR reads, giving one row per CDR3 protein. In the table there are about 680,000 distinct CDR3 sequences, approximately 14% of which are singletons. The sample taken for sequencing was memory CD4+ T cells from blood. Every receptor here comes from a female donor in good health, serving as a healthy control.

The chain couples TRBV20-1 to TRBJ1-6; the D gene is possibly TRBD1 (6 bases). Looked up from germline, CDR1 is DFQATT and CDR2 is SNEGSKA (reference sequence). V was trimmed by 5 bases and J by 5 bases, leaving 16 bases between them. The CDR3 runs 15 residues. CDR3 amino acids: CSALARDTNNSPLHF. The DNA of the CDR3 is TGCAGTGCTTTAGCCCGGGACACGAATAATTCACCCCTCCACTTT.

A few counts support this clonotype. The chain uses TRBV2 and TRBJ1-5, with 11 bases fitting TRBD1. The CDR3 is 15 residues long. CDR1 SNHLY and CDR2 FYNNEI come from the germline V gene. V dropped 8 bases and J dropped 2; count of bases not matched to a gene: 5. This CDR3 is CASQGTGGGNQPQHF. For the CDR3, the DNA is TGTGCCAGCCAAGGGACAGGGGGAGGCAATCAGCCCCAGCATTTT.

To note about this clonotype: A much more abundant neighbour one base away suggests this may be a read error. The V call is TRBV7-2, the J call TRBJ2-1, with D tentatively TRBD1 (5 bases). V dropped 1 base and J dropped 7 bases, with 11 bases sitting between them. CDR1 is SGHTA, CDR2 FQGNSA, per germline. This CDR3 comprises 14 residues. This chain's CDR3 is CASSLDRPSNEQFF. The CDR3 DNA reads TGTGCCAGCAGCTTAGACAGGCCTTCGAATGAGCAGTTCTTC.

This clonotype has just a few counts. The chain couples TRBV24-1 to TRBJ1-2; TRBD1 agrees at 9 bases. The CDR3 length is 13 residues. With V trimmed by 7 bases and J by 6 bases, 5 bases remained unmatched. Germline V gene data show CDR1 as KGHDR and CDR2 as SFDVKD. The CDR3: CATSFGTGNGYTF. CDR3 DNA sequence: TGTGCCACCAGCTTCGGGACAGGGAATGGCTACACCTTC.

Here the CDR3 DNA reads TGCGCCAGCAGCCGTACCGGGGCAGAATACGAGCAGTACTTC. Its protein product is CASSRTGAEYEQYF. The rearrangement joins TRBV5-1 to TRBJ2-7; D possibly uses TRBD1 or TRBD2 (5 bases each). The CDR3 has 14 residues. The V end lost 4 bases, the J end lost 4 bases, and 15 bases lay between the germline ends. Germline V gives CDR1 SGHRS, CDR2 YFSETQ. Supplemented by reference TRBV5-1 and TRBJ2-7, the full variable domain reads KAGVTQTPRYLIKTRGQQVTLSCSPISGHRSVSWYQQTPGQGLQFLFEYFSETQRNKGNFPGRFSGRQFSNSRSEMNVSTLELGDSALYLCASSRTGAEYEQYFGPGTRLTVT.

This clonotype showed up just a few times. The chain links TRBV5-1 to TRBJ2-1, with 9 positions matching TRBD1. Germline values: CDR1 SGHRS, CDR2 YFSETQ. The CDR3 length is 15 residues. V was pared by 4 bases and J by 2 bases, with 4 bases of the junction left unmatched. The CDR3 region is CASSAQGAPYNEQFF. The DNA of the CDR3 is TGCGCCAGCAGCGCACAGGGGGCCCCCTACAATGAGCAGTTCTTC.

In this sample, this clonotype turned up many times. The rearrangement joins TRBV5-1 to TRBJ1-1; D remains ambiguous. V gave up 7 bases and J gave up 1 base, with 11 bases separating them. Germline CDR1 reads SGHRS; CDR2 reads YFSETQ. The CDR3 runs to 13 residues. CDR3 in amino acids: CASRVQENTEAFF. The CDR3 DNA reads as TGCGCCAGCCGGGTCCAGGAGAACACTGAAGCTTTCTTT.

This clonotype has a handful of counts. V and J are TRBV6-2 or TRBV6-3 and TRBJ1-1, with a possible D match to TRBD1 (6 bases). V was cut by 6 bases and J by 7 bases, with 18 bases left in between. Germline V gene data show CDR1 as MNHEY and CDR2 as SVGEGT. The CDR3 runs to 14 residues. The CDR3 here is CASSSHTGYSEAFF. CDR3 nucleotide sequence: TGTGCCAGCAGCTCGCATACAGGGTACAGTGAAGCTTTCTTT.

As to this clonotype: A read error is possible here, since a much larger clone lies one base away. As the CDR3 is not closed by the conserved phenylalanine or tryptophan, this likely results from a read error. The chain carries TRBV15 and TRBJ2-1; 8 bases align to TRBD1. V shed 7 bases and J 5 bases; nucleotides not matched to a gene: 10. This CDR3 region has 15 residues. Germline values: CDR1 LNHNV, CDR2 YYDKDF (reference sequence). The CDR3 here is CATTPGRGRNNEQFL. For the CDR3, the DNA is TGTGCCACCACCCCTGGCAGGGGGCGTAACAATGAGCAGTTCTTA.

This clonotype was recorded many times. The chain combines TRBV20-1 with TRBJ2-1; 10 bases fit TRBD2. Germline V gene lookup returns CDR1 DFQATT and CDR2 SNEGSKA (reference sequence). V lost 3 bases to trimming and J lost 6 bases; unmatched junction nucleotides: 8. This CDR3 spans 15 amino acids. The CDR3 loop is CSARKAGGPGNEQFF. The CDR3 region has the DNA TGCAGTGCTAGGAAAGCGGGAGGGCCCGGCAATGAGCAGTTCTTC.

This clonotype has a handful of counts. The CDR3 region is CASSLSLAGELFF. The CDR3 coding sequence is TGCGCCAGCAGCTTGTCGCTAGCCGGGGAGCTGTTTTTT. V is TRBV5-1 and J is TRBJ2-2; no clear D gene. From germline, CDR1 is SGHRS and CDR2 YFSETQ. The V and J ends lost 1 base and 6 bases respectively, with 7 bases between them. CDR3 length: 13 residues. The entire variable domain, with the rest obtained from reference TRBV5-1 and TRBJ2-2, is as follows: KAGVTQTPRYLIKTRGQQVTLSCSPISGHRSVSWYQQTPGQGLQFLFEYFSETQRNKGNFPGRFSGRQFSNSRSEMNVSTLELGDSALYLCASSLSLAGELFFGEGSRLTVL.

This clonotype occurred many times. The chain links TRBV20-1 to TRBJ2-1; D uncertain. CDR1 and CDR2 (germline): DFQATT, SNEGSKA (reference sequence). The ends were cut back, 0 bases at V and 5 bases at J, with 14 bases in the middle. The CDR3 runs to 15 residues. CDR3 DNA sequence: TGCAGTGCTAGAGACCTACTCCTCGGCAACAATGAGCAGTTCTTC. Its protein is CSARDLLLGNNEQFF.

This clonotype has ten or more counts. The CDR3 DNA sequence: TGTGCCAGCAGCTTAACCCGTTCGGGGGGCGGTGAAGCTTTCTTT. The encoded protein is CASSLTRSGGGEAFF. J is TRBJ1-1 and V is TRBV11-2; TRBD1 is a possible D gene (6 bases). CDR1 and CDR2 (germline): SGHAT, FQNNGV. The CDR3 extends over 15 amino acids. The ends were cut back, 2 bases at V and 7 bases at J, with 17 bases in the middle. The full variable domain, rest sourced from reference TRBV11-2 and TRBJ1-1, is EAGVAQSPRYKIIEKRQSVAFWCNPISGHATLYWYQQILGQGPKLLIQFQNNGVVDDSQLPKDRFSAERLKGVDSTLKIQPAKLEDSAVYLCASSLTRSGGGEAFFGQGTRLTVV.

This clonotype appeared a few times. The chain recombines TRBV12-3 or TRBV12-4 with TRBJ2-7; 9 bases fit TRBD2. V lost 3 bases to trimming and J lost 3 bases; unmatched junction nucleotides: 3. The CDR3 spans 14 residues. The CDR3 sequence: CASSFRLADYEQYF. CDR3 in DNA: TGTGCCAGCAGTTTTAGACTAGCGGACTACGAGCAGTACTTC.

The chain couples TRBV2 to TRBJ2-7; 10 nucleotides agree with TRBD1. Germline V gene data show CDR1 as SNHLY and CDR2 as FYNNEI. Trimming at V came to 9 bases and at J to 3 bases, leaving 2 bases not matched to a gene. CDR3 length: 12 residues. Written as DNA, the CDR3 is TGTGCCAGGGGACAGGGGTACTACGAGCAGTACTTC. Translation gives CARGQGYYEQYF.

This clonotype showed up just a few times. V is TRBV5-1 and J is TRBJ2-2; unclear D gene. Germline-derived CDR1 and CDR2 are SGHRS and YFSETQ. V was trimmed by 1 base and J by 4 bases, leaving 5 bases between them. The CDR3 consists of 13 residues. The CDR3, as DNA: TGCGCCAGCAGCTTGTTTCCCACCGGGGAGCTGTTTTTT. Amino acid sequence: CASSLFPTGELFF.

This clonotype came up a few times. This chain connects TRBV6-2 or TRBV6-3 to TRBJ2-7; D is tentatively TRBD1 or TRBD2 (5 bases each). With 2 bases removed from V and 2 bases from J, the gap between germline ends came to 22 bases. This CDR3 contains 18 residues. Germline loops: CDR1 MNHEY, CDR2 SVGEGT. The CDR3 nucleotides read TGTGCCAGCAGTTACCCGCGTACCGGGACCCATCAAACCTACGAGCAGTACTTC. Its translation: CASSYPRTGTHQTYEQYF.

This rearrangement joins TRBV19 to TRBJ2-3; D not certain. V lost 3 bases to trimming and J lost 2 bases, with 9 bases between them. CDR3 length equals 14 residues. The germline gives CDR1 LNHDA, CDR2 SQIVND (reference sequence). The chain's CDR3 is CASSMHRSTDTQYF. CDR3 nucleotides: TGTGCCAGTAGTATGCACCGTTCCACAGATACGCAGTATTTT.

This chain joins TRBV18 and TRBJ2-5; TRBD2 matches 9 bases. The trim removed 1 base at V and 4 bases at J, leaving 7 bases unmatched. Germline V CDR1 and CDR2: KGHSH, LQKENI. The CDR3 is 16 amino acids. DNA for the CDR3: TGTGCCAGCTCACCACTAGCGGGAGTAAGGCGAGAGACCCAGTACTTC. Its translation: CASSPLAGVRRETQYF.

A remark on this clonotype: At one end, the junction sequence differs from germline, possibly due to a read error. V gene TRBV20-1 combines with J gene TRBJ2-1; maybe TRBD1 (6 bases). This CDR3 has 13 residues. The V gene's germline CDR1 is DFQATT and CDR2 SNEGSKA (reference sequence). DNA of the CDR3: TGCAGTTACTTACTGGACAGCGACAATGAGCTGTTCTTC. Translated: CSYLLDSDNELFF.

In its sample, this clonotype was seen a few times. V usage is TRBV28 and J usage is TRBJ2-7; TRBD2 matches at 8 bases. With V trimmed by 2 bases and J by 7 bases, 16 bases remained unmatched. In germline, CDR1 is MDHEN, CDR2 SYDVKM. The CDR3 consists of 17 residues. The CDR3 nucleotides read TGTGCCAGCAGTTTAACCCCCGGGGGGGCGGGAGTAGGTGAGCAGTACTTC. It specifies CASSLTPGGAGVGEQYF.

This clonotype came up many times. This chain connects TRBV5-1 to TRBJ2-1; 10 bases are shared with TRBD2. V shed 2 bases and J 8 bases; nucleotides not matched to a gene: 16. Germline V gene data show CDR1 as SGHRS and CDR2 as YFSETQ. The CDR3 extends over 18 amino acids. The CDR3 nucleotides read TGCGCCAGCAGCTTACGTACAGCGGGAGGGCTTTCAAATGATGAGCAGTTCTTC. Translated: CASSLRTAGGLSNDEQFF.